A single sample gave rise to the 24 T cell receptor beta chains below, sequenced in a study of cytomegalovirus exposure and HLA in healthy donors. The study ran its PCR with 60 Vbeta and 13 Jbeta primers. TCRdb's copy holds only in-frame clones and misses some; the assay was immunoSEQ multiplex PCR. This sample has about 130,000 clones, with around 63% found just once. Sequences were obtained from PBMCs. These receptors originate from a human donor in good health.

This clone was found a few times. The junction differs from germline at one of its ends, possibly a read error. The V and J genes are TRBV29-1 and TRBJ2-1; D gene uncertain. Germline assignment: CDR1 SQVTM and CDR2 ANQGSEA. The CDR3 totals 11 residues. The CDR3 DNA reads TGCAGCGCCTACTCCTACAATGAGCGGTTCTTC. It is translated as CSAYSYNERFF.

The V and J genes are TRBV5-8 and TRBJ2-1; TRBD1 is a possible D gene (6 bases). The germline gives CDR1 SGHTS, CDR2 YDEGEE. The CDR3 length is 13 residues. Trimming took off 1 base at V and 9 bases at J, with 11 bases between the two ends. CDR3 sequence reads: CASSLTGHREQFF. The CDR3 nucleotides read TGTGCCAGCAGCTTGACAGGGCATCGTGAGCAGTTCTTC.

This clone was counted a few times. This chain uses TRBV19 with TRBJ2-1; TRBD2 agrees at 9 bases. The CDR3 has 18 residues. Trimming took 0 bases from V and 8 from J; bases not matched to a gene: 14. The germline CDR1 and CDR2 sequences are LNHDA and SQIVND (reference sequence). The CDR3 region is CASSIDRSSGNVRDEQFF. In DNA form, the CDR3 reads TGTGCCAGTAGTATAGATCGTTCTAGCGGGAATGTTAGGGATGAGCAGTTCTTC.

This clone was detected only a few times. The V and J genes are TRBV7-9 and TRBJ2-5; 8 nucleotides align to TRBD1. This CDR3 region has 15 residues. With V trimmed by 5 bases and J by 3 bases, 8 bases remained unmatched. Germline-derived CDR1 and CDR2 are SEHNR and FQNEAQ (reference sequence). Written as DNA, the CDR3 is TGTGCCAGCAGCGAAACAGGGGGTAGGGAAGAGACCCAGTACTTC. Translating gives CASSETGGREETQYF.

The CDR3 region is CASSLGGRGYNEQFF. The CDR3 coding sequence is TGTGCCAGCAGCTTAGGCGGGAGGGGATACAATGAGCAGTTCTTC. The genes are TRBV5-6 and TRBJ2-1, with 9 bases lining up with TRBD2. CDR1 and CDR2 (germline): SGHDT, YYEEEE. CDR3 length: 15 residues. J lost 4 bases, V lost 2 bases, and 4 bases had no gene match.

CDR3 nucleotides: TGCAGCGTTGGGGCCGGCCGAACTAACTATGGCTACACCTTC. Its protein product is CSVGAGRTNYGYTF. The chain recombines TRBV29-1 with TRBJ1-2; D uncertain. The CDR3 runs to 14 residues. Germline assignment: CDR1 SQVTM and CDR2 ANQGSEA. Between the trimmed V and J ends, which lost 4 bases and 0 bases, there was a span of 12 bases.

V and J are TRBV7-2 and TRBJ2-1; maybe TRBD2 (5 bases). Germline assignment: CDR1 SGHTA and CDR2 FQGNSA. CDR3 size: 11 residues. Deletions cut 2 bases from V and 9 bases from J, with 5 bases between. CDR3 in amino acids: CASSLSGEQFF. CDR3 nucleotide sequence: TGTGCCAGCAGCTTAAGCGGTGAGCAGTTCTTC.

This CDR3 reads CASTLLAGTGGAGELFF. CDR3 in DNA: TGTGCCAGCACCCTCCTCGCCGGGACAGGGGGGGCCGGGGAGCTGTTTTTT. The rearrangement links TRBV7-9 to TRBJ2-2; 11 nucleotides match TRBD1. V shed 7 bases, J shed 6 bases, and the junction held 13 bases outside the gene matches. This CDR3 is built from 17 residues. Germline CDR1 and CDR2: SEHNR and FQNEAQ (reference sequence).

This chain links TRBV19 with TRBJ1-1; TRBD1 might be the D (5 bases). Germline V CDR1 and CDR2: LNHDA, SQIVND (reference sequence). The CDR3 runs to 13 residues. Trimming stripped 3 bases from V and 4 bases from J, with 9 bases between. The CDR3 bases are TGTGCCAGTAGTATGGGGGGACGCACTGAAGCTTTCTTT. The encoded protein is CASSMGGRTEAFF.

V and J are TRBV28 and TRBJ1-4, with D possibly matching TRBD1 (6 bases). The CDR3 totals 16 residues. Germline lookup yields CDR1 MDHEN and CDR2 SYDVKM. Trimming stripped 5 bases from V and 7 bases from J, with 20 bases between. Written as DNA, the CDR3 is TGTGCCAGCAGTCCCTCTGAGGGGAGGGGGGGTGAAAAACTGTTTTTT. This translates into CASSPSEGRGGEKLFF.

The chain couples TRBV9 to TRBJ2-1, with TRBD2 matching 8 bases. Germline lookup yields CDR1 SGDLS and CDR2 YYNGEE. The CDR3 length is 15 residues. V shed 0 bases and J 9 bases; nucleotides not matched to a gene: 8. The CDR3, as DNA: TGTGCCAGCAGCGTAGCGCGGGAGGCCCCCGGTGAGCAGTTCTTC. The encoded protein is CASSVAREAPGEQFF.

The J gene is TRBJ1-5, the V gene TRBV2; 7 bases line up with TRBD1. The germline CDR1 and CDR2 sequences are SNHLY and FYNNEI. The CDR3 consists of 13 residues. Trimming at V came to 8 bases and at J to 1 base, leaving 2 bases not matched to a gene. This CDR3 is CASQDRSNQPQHF. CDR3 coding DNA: TGTGCCAGCCAGGACAGGAGCAATCAGCCCCAGCATTTT.

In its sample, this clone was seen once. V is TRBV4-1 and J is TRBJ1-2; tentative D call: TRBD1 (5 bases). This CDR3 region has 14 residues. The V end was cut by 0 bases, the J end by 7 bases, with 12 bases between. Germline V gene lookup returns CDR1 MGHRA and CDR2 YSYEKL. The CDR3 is CASSQDRVMPGYTF. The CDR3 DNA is TGCGCCAGCAGCCAAGACAGGGTTATGCCTGGCTACACCTTC.

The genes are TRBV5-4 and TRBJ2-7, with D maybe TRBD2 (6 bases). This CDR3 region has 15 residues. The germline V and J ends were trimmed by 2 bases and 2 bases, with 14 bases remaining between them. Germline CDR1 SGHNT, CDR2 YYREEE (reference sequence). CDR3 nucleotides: TGTGCCAGCAGCTTCGGTGGTAGCGGCGCCTACGAGCAGTACTTC. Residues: CASSFGGSGAYEQYF.

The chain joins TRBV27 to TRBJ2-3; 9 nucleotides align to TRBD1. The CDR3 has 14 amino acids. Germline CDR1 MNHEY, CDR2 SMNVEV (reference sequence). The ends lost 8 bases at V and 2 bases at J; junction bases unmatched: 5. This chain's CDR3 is CASLGTGPTDTQYF. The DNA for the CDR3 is TGTGCCAGCCTGGGGACAGGGCCCACAGATACGCAGTATTTT.

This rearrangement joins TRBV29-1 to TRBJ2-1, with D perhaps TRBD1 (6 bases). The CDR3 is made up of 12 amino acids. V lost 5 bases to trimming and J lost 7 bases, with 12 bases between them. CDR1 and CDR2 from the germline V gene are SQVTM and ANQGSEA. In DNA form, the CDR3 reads TGCAGCGTTTCGACGAGGGGGAATGAGCAGTTCTTC. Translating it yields CSVSTRGNEQFF.

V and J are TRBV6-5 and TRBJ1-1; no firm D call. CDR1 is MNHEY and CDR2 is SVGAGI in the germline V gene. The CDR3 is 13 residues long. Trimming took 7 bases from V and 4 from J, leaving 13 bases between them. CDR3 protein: CASMATRATEAFF. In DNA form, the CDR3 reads TGTGCCAGCATGGCAACGAGGGCCACTGAAGCTTTCTTT.

This CDR3 is CASSEGTGIMNTEAFF. DNA for the CDR3: TGTGCCAGCAGCGAGGGGACAGGGATCATGAACACTGAAGCTTTCTTT. The chain couples TRBV9 to TRBJ1-1, with 9 bases lining up with TRBD1. With 3 bases clipped from V and 0 bases from J, the junction kept 6 bases outside the gene matches. Per the germline V gene, CDR1 is SGDLS and CDR2 is YYNGEE. The CDR3 totals 16 residues.

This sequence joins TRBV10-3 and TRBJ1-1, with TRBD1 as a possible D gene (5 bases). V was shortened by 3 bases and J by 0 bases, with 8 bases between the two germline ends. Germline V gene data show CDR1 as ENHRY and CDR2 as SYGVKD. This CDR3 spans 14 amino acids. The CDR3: CAISDGQMNTEAFF. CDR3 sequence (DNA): TGTGCCATCAGTGACGGACAAATGAACACTGAAGCTTTCTTT.

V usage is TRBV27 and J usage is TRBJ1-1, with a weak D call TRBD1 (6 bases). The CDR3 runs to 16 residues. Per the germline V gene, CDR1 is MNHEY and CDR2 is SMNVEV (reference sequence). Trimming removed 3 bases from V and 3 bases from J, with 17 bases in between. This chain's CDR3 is CASSFGAVGAYTEAFF. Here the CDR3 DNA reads TGTGCCAGCAGTTTTGGAGCCGTGGGGGCCTACACTGAAGCTTTCTTT.

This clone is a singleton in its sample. Here the CDR3 DNA reads TGTGCCAGTAGTATCGGAGGGGCAGAGACCCAGTACTTC. Amino acid sequence: CASSIGGAETQYF. The genes are TRBV19 and TRBJ2-5, with D perhaps TRBD2 (6 bases). Germline V CDR1 and CDR2: LNHDA, SQIVND (reference sequence). V was cut by 3 bases and J by 4 bases, with 9 bases left in between. This CDR3 region has 13 residues.

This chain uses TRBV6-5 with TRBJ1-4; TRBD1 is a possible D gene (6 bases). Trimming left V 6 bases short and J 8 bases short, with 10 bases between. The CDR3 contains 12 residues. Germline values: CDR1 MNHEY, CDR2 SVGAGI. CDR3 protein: CASSNDREKLFF. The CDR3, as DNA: TGTGCCAGCAGCAACGACAGGGAAAAACTGTTTTTT.

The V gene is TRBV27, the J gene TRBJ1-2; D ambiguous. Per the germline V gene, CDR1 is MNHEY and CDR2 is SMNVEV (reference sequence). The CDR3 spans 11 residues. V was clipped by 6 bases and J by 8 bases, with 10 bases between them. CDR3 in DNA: TGTGCCAGCAGAGACTTTATGGGCTACACCTTC. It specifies CASRDFMGYTF.

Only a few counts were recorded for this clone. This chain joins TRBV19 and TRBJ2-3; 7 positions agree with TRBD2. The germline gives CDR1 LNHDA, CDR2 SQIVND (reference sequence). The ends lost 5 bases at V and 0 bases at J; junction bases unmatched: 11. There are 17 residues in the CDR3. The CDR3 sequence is CASSRTSATSSTDTQYF. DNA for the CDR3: TGTGCCAGTAGTCGTACTAGCGCGACTAGTAGCACAGATACGCAGTATTTT. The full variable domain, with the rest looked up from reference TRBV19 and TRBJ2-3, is DGGITQSPKYLFRKEGQNVTLSCEQNLNHDAMYWYRQDPGQGLRLIYYSQIVNDFQKGDIAEGYSVSREKKESFPLTVTSAQKNPTAFYLCASSRTSATSSTDTQYFGPGTRLTVL.